The 9 T cell receptor beta chains listed next were all sequenced from one sample in a study of beta chain features in type 1 diabetes. Expressed TCRB transcripts were sequenced because the isolated RNA had all been reverse transcribed beforehand. Sequencing was performed with immunoSEQ multiplex PCR; in TCRdb, only in-frame clones are kept and a portion is missing. Counted here are 300,000 to 450,000 clones, around 12% occurring once; the ten biggest clones make up roughly 0.017%. The sequenced sample was naive CD4+ T cells from blood. All receptors come from a young man in good health.

This clone showed up just a few times. The chain recombines TRBV5-4 with TRBJ2-1; 9 bases map to TRBD2. The junction had 4 bases not matched to a gene; V was cut back by 2 bases and J by 1 base. The germline V gene has CDR1 SGHNT and CDR2 YYREEE (reference sequence). This CDR3 has 16 residues. CDR3 in amino acids: CASSFGSGRSYNEQFF. CDR3 nucleotide sequence: TGTGCCAGCAGCTTTGGTAGCGGGAGATCCTACAATGAGCAGTTCTTC.

V and J are TRBV7-2 and TRBJ1-1, with TRBD1 matching 9 bases. This CDR3 spans 14 amino acids. Germline CDR1 reads SGHTA; CDR2 reads FQGNSA. Trimming removed 5 bases from V and 5 bases from J; junction bases left unmatched: 6. CDR3 DNA sequence: TGTGCCAGCAGCCAGGGACAGGGAGGAACTGAAGCTTTCTTT. Its translation is CASSQGQGGTEAFF.

As for this clone: Sequence at one end of the junction differs from germline and may be a read error. The chain employs TRBV5-1 and TRBJ2-2; 14 bases are shared with TRBD2. Germline CDR1 reads SGHRS; CDR2 reads YFSETQ. This CDR3 comprises 17 residues. CDR3 sequence: CASILGLAGASTGELFF. As DNA, the CDR3 is TGCGCCAGCATCTTGGGACTAGCGGGAGCAAGTACCGGGGAGCTGTTTTTT.

This clone was observed a handful of times. The chain couples TRBV29-1 to TRBJ2-5, with D possibly TRBD2 on 6 matching bases. V was clipped by 6 bases and J by 0 bases, with 14 bases between them. Germline lookup yields CDR1 SQVTM and CDR2 ANQGSEA. This CDR3 comprises 14 residues. CDR3 sequence (DNA): TGCAGCGTCGCGCTCACTAGCTACCAAGAGACCCAGTACTTC. This gives the protein CSVALTSYQETQYF.

CDR3 loop: CASSLEQPYGYTF. CDR3 nucleotide sequence: TGTGCCAGCAGCTTAGAACAGCCCTATGGCTACACCTTC. The chain joins TRBV7-9 to TRBJ1-2; D is uncertain. The CDR3 sequence is 13 residues long. Trimming left V 1 base short and J 4 bases short, with 7 bases between. Germline CDR1 is SEHNR and CDR2 is FQNEAQ (reference sequence).

V usage is TRBV5-1 and J usage is TRBJ2-1; possibly TRBD1 for D (5 bases). Looked up from germline, CDR1 is SGHRS and CDR2 is YFSETQ. This CDR3 region has 17 residues. Trimming shortened V by 0 bases and J by 1 base, and 14 bases separated the two germline ends. CDR3 in DNA: TGCGCCAGCAGCTTGGCGCCAGGGAAAGGGTCCTACAATGAGCAGTTCTTC. Translated: CASSLAPGKGSYNEQFF. The whole variable domain, filled in from reference TRBV5-1 and TRBJ2-1, reads KAGVTQTPRYLIKTRGQQVTLSCSPISGHRSVSWYQQTPGQGLQFLFEYFSETQRNKGNFPGRFSGRQFSNSRSEMNVSTLELGDSALYLCASSLAPGKGSYNEQFFGPGTRLTVL.

The V and J genes are TRBV5-4 and TRBJ2-5; 8 bases agree with TRBD2. The germline V gene encodes CDR1 SGHNT and CDR2 YYREEE (reference sequence). After removal of 4 bases from V and 5 bases from J, the junction contained 13 bases not matched to a gene. CDR3 length: 16 amino acids. CDR3: CASSPVGGGPKETQYF. The CDR3 DNA sequence: TGTGCCAGCAGCCCCGTTGGCGGGGGGCCTAAGGAGACCCAGTACTTC. Variable domain in full (rest from reference TRBV5-4 and TRBJ2-5): ETGVTQSPTHLIKTRGQQVTLRCSSQSGHNTVSWYQQALGQGPQFIFQYYREEENGRGNFPPRFSGLQFPNYSSELNVNALELDDSALYLCASSPVGGGPKETQYFGPGTRLLVL.

This clone came up a few times. This chain joins TRBV4-1 and TRBJ2-7; 7 nucleotides agree with TRBD2. V was pared by 4 bases and J by 3 bases, with 18 bases of the junction left unmatched. CDR3 length: 18 residues. Germline V gene sequence: CDR1 MGHRA, CDR2 YSYEKL. CDR3 bases: TGCGCCAGCAGCCGCATATCTAGCGGACCGACGGGATTCTACGAGCAGTACTTC. It codes for CASSRISSGPTGFYEQYF.

This clone was counted only a few times. The V and J genes are TRBV30 and TRBJ2-7; possibly TRBD1 for D (6 bases). The germline V gene has CDR1 GTSNPN and CDR2 SVGIG (reference sequence). The CDR3 has 12 amino acids. V dropped 6 bases and J dropped 2 bases, with 11 bases sitting between them. The CDR3 DNA reads TGTGCCTGTTCCAGGGGCACCTACGAGCAGTACTTC. It codes for CACSRGTYEQYF.